Listed here is a single T cell receptor (beta chain). Sequencing was performed with immunoSEQ multiplex PCR; in TCRdb, only in-frame clones are kept and a portion is missing. The repertoire consists of around 70,000 clones, with about 85% occurring once and the leading ten covering around 1.8%. Per germline, CDR1 GTSNPN and CDR2 SVGIG (reference sequence). The CDR3 consists of 13 residues. Germline trimming cut 7 bases from V and 1 base from J; bases unmatched to any gene: 2. This specimen belongs to a study of OX40 agonist ivuxolimab in advanced cancers. V gene TRBV30 combines with J gene TRBJ2-2; 8 bases match TRBD1. This TCR came from an adult with an advanced solid tumor such as melanoma, head and neck, liver or kidney cancer. This sample comprised CD4+ or CD8+ T cells sorted from blood, obtained in a trial of the OX40 agonist ivuxolimab. CDR3 sequence (DNA): TGTGCCTCGGACAGGGAGAACACCGGGGAGCTGTTTTTT. Translation gives CASDRENTGELFF.